This T cell receptor beta chain was captured by sequencing in a study of blood T cell repertoires in COVID-19 (dated by TCRdb to 2019 to 2021). Describing the broader study: Samples from collaborators originated in the United States, Italy and Spain and spanned both the acute and convalescent phases of COVID-19. HLA class I and class II types, where available, came from metadata supplied by the sample provider rather than from assay-based typing. Samples came from the ongoing ImmuneRACE study (first 160 participants) plus 1,254 subjects from 6 global collaborators. The sample metadata nearly always contained a de-identified subject ID, COVID-19 status, age in years and sex. The material from the prospective study consisted of cDNA or gDNA derived from T cells, B-cell-depleted T cells, or PBMCs. Deeply sampled blood TCRbeta repertoires from subjects exposed to, actively infected with, or recovered from COVID-19 were included in the dataset. A freely available public database, intended as a resource for researchers studying the immune response to SARS-CoV-2, is where the repertoires were released.

Samples from volunteer blood donors who had recovered from COVID-19 were contributed by a second Seattle source. Whole blood was collected in K2EDTA tubes by collaborating institutions according to the institutions' own protocols. For TCRbeta analysis, collaborators shipped samples as frozen whole blood, isolated PBMCs, or DNA extracted from either of those sample types. CDR1 and CDR2, per the germline V gene, are LGHNT and FRNRAP. Including cysteine and phenylalanine, the CDR3 has 16 amino acids. Just CDR3 DNA is preserved here, 48 bases in frame from base 1. Relative to germline, V is missing 1 base and J is missing 1 base, with 5 bases of the junction outside any gene match. With respect to this clone: This clone's antigen is unknown. No base-level quality is on record; no much larger clone is a single base apart.

Results and caveats for the whole study, not just this receptor: The amount of clinical and demographic metadata varied by source and participant and was provided uncurated.

TCRbeta CDR3 regions were amplified from genomic DNA by means of the immunoSEQ Assay, a bias-controlled multiplex PCR. The published analysis was carried out like this. The number of nucleated cells in each sample was estimated by amplification of reference gene primers within the assay. Sequence reads were collapsed and filtered to measure the absolute abundance of every unique TCRbeta CDR3 rearrangement. For each sample, productive Simpson clonality was calculated as the square root of Simpson's diversity index across productive rearrangements. TCRdb took this table from immuneACCESS and kept in-frame rearrangements with V and J called. Such tables lack part of the clones; where checked against another copy, unresolved V genes explain under half of the gap, and the rest is unexplained. The D gene and trimming were derived from the DNA, and the V and J assignments and clone size from that table. This sample has 200,000 to 250,000 clones in its table, and more than 65% of those were observed once. The top ten clones comprise about 1.4% of the sample.

Here the chain combines TRBV12-5 and TRBJ2-3; 7 bases in between match TRBD1. The clonotype comes from a woman aged 40 to 50 who had recovered from COVID-19. Sequencing input: peripheral blood. The nucleotide sequence is given as TGTGCTAGTGGTTTGGAAACAGGGGTTGGCACAGATACGCAGTATTTT. This codes for CASGLETGVGTDTQYF.